A selection of T cell receptor beta chains follows, all from one sample in a study of beta chain features in type 1 diabetes. Sequenced by immunoSEQ multiplex PCR; TCRdb stores in-frame clones only, minus some. The sample has approximately 360,000 clones, roughly 12% seen once; the top ten hold 0.0095% to 0.011%. Source material: naive CD4+ T cells from blood. These receptors were taken from a woman under 30 with type 1 diabetes. The CDR3 runs from the conserved cysteine through the conserved F or W. The D gene is left open where the match is weak. Clone size is not always given. Where it is, it says once, few, many or a class for expanded clones.

CDR3 protein | CDR3 DNA | J gene | clone size | V gene | D gene
CSVGGQGSSYEQYF | TGCAGCGTAGGAGGACAGGGAAGCTCCTACGAGCAGTACTTC | TRBJ2-7 | few | TRBV29-1 | TRBD1
CAISEPSGPTGQYF | TGTGCCATCAGTGAACCAAGCGGACCAACGGGGCAGTATTTT | TRBJ2-3 | - | TRBV10-3 | -
CASSPRPGLEQYF | TGTGCCAGCAGTCCCAGGCCAGGGCTCGAGCAGTACTTC | TRBJ2-7 | - | TRBV27 | -
CASSYEGGEGDTIYF | TGTGCCAGCAGTTATGAGGGTGGAGAGGGGGACACCATATATTTT | TRBJ1-3 | few | TRBV6-5 | -
CASSVADKNIQYF | TGTGCCAGCAGCGTAGCAGACAAAAACATTCAGTACTTC | TRBJ2-4 | - | TRBV9 | -
CASSLGRGARGNEQFF | TGTGCCAGCAGCTTAGGCCGGGGGGCGAGGGGGAATGAGCAGTTCTTC | TRBJ2-1 | - | TRBV7-2 | -
CASSDSTSGRRDNEQFF | TGTGCCAGCAGTGACTCCACTAGCGGGAGAAGAGACAATGAGCAGTTCTTC | TRBJ2-1 | few | TRBV6-4 | TRBD2
CASSHPGQDNTQYF | TGCGCCAGCAGCCACCCCGGACAGGACAATACGCAGTATTTT | TRBJ2-3 | - | TRBV4-1 | TRBD1
CASIPMSGGSGNEQFF | TGTGCCAGCATTCCAATGAGCGGGGGCTCGGGCAATGAGCAGTTCTTC | TRBJ2-1 | few | TRBV7-2 | TRBD2
CASSLVQTNYEQYF | TGTGCCAGCAGTTTGGTACAGACCAACTACGAGCAGTACTTC | TRBJ2-7 | - | TRBV28 | -
CASSLSGISTEAFF | TGTGCCAGCAGTTTATCAGGGATCAGCACTGAAGCTTTCTTT | TRBJ1-1 | - | TRBV28 | -
CASSEVPVMNTEAFF | TGTGCCAGTAGTGAGGTGCCTGTAATGAACACTGAAGCTTTCTTT | TRBJ1-1 | - | TRBV19 | -
CSVGPGGSNQPQHF | TGCAGCGTTGGCCCCGGAGGGAGCAATCAGCCCCAGCATTTT | TRBJ1-5 | - | TRBV29-1 | -
CAISGARGEQPQHF | TGTGCCATCAGCGGGGCCAGGGGGGAACAGCCCCAGCATTTT | TRBJ1-5 | - | TRBV10-3 | TRBD1
CASSLQGPLKDEQFF | TGCGCCAGCAGCTTGCAGGGTCCCCTTAAGGATGAGCAGTTCTTC | TRBJ2-1 | few | TRBV5-1 | -
CASSQGSGQPQHF | TGCGCCAGCAGCCAAGGATCGGGGCAGCCCCAGCATTTT | TRBJ1-5 | - | TRBV4-1 | -
CASSQAGLAFTDTQYF | TGCGCCAGCAGCCAAGCGGGTCTAGCGTTCACAGATACGCAGTATTTT | TRBJ2-3 | few | TRBV4-1 | -
CASSQWGSRGSYEQYF | TGCGCCAGCAGCCAATGGGGGTCTCGGGGGAGCTACGAGCAGTACTTC | TRBJ2-7 | few | TRBV4-1 | -
CASSPGLAGGRISYEQYF | TGTGCCAGCTCACCAGGCCTAGCGGGGGGCCGAATCTCCTACGAGCAGTACTTC | TRBJ2-7 | - | TRBV18 | TRBD2
CASSGAGSSDEQFF | TGTGCCAGCAGCGGCGCAGGGTCATCGGATGAGCAGTTCTTC | TRBJ2-1 | - | TRBV5-4 | -
CASSFGTGIYNEQFF | TGTGCCAGCAGTTTCGGGACAGGGATCTACAATGAGCAGTTCTTC | TRBJ2-1 | few | TRBV28 | TRBD1
CASSLFGEQFF | TGTGCCAGCAGCTTATTCGGGGAGCAGTTCTTC | TRBJ2-1 | - | TRBV7-2 | -
CASSPQGANTDTQYF | TGTGCCAGCTCACCACAGGGGGCAAACACAGATACGCAGTATTTT | TRBJ2-3 | few | TRBV18 | TRBD1